The 9 T cell receptor beta chains below all came from one sample that was sequenced in a study of T cells in Graves' hyperthyroidism and ophthalmopathy. Researchers amplified the TCR beta CDR3 regions from RNA transcripts. In the first-round RT-PCR of the TCR CDR3, the HTBI primer set was used. TCRdb ran MiXCR on the multiplex PCR reads and lists one entry per CDR3 protein. The table lists about 560,000 distinct CDR3 sequences, approximately 16% of them singletons. Sequenced material: blood. The receptors come from a young woman with Graves' hyperthyroidism.

This clonotype showed up many times. This rearrangement joins TRBV11-3 to TRBJ2-5; the D is unclear. CDR1 is SGHNT, CDR2 YENEEA, per germline. The germline V and J ends were trimmed by 5 bases and 2 bases, with 12 bases remaining between them. This CDR3 is 14 amino acids long. The CDR3 sequence: CASSLPSQQETQYF. CDR3 in DNA: TGTGCCAGCAGCCTGCCTAGTCAGCAAGAGACCCAGTACTTC.

At least ten counts were recorded for this clonotype. V usage is TRBV20-1 and J usage is TRBJ2-1; a possible D gene is TRBD1 (7 bases). The CDR3 runs 13 residues. The germline V gene has CDR1 DFQATT and CDR2 SNEGSKA (reference sequence). Trimming took off 6 bases at V and 1 base at J, with 10 bases between the two ends. The CDR3 coding sequence is TGCAGTGCGTCAGGGGGGTCCTACAATGAGCAGTTCTTC. Translated, it gives CSASGGSYNEQFF.

This clonotype came up many times. V gene TRBV30 combines with J gene TRBJ1-5, with D possibly being TRBD1 (5 bases). Trimming removed 3 bases from V and 3 bases from J, with 21 bases in between. Germline V gene sequence: CDR1 GTSNPN, CDR2 SVGIG (reference sequence). The CDR3 totals 17 residues. CDR3 nucleotide sequence: TGTGCCTGGAGCCCCAAGGGTCAGGGAGTGTACAATCAGCCCCAGCATTTT. Its protein product is CAWSPKGQGVYNQPQHF.

This clonotype was counted at least ten times. The chain recombines TRBV20-1 with TRBJ2-3, with a tentative D call TRBD1 (6 bases). Between the trimmed V and J ends, which lost 6 bases and 3 bases, there was a span of 13 bases. Germline loops: CDR1 DFQATT, CDR2 SNEGSKA (reference sequence). The CDR3 contains 13 residues. The CDR3 DNA is TGCAGTGCAGGGGGAAGAAGGACAGATACGCAGTATTTT. Translating it yields CSAGGRRTDTQYF.

This clonotype was detected ten times or more. This chain connects TRBV5-5 to TRBJ1-3; no clear D. Germline V CDR1 and CDR2: SGHKS, YYEKEE (reference sequence). The length of the CDR3 is 15 residues. V was shortened by 3 bases and J by 0 bases, with 10 bases between the two germline ends. In DNA, the CDR3 is TGTGCCAGCAGCTCCAGGACGACCTCTGGAAACACCATATATTTT. It translates to CASSSRTTSGNTIYF.

This clonotype came up many times. This chain joins TRBV12-3 or TRBV12-4 and TRBJ2-1, with 7 bases fitting TRBD2. The CDR3 sequence is 15 residues long. J lost 12 bases, V lost 3 bases, and 14 bases had no gene match. The CDR3 coding sequence is TGTGCCAGCAGTTTGGCGGGAGCACCAGTAGTTAGGCAGTTCTTC. It codes for CASSLAGAPVVRQFF.

The chain couples TRBV6-1 to TRBJ2-7; D may be TRBD1 (6 bases). V lost 9 bases, J lost 9 bases, and 15 bases lay in between. CDR3 length: 11 amino acids. Germline CDR1 is MNHNS and CDR2 is SASEGT. The CDR3 DNA follows: TGTGCCAGAAACAAGGGGGTGAGGCAGTACTTC. It is translated as CARNKGVRQYF.

The chain carries TRBV19 and TRBJ1-4, with D possibly being TRBD1 (5 bases). V lost 5 bases, J lost 7 bases, and 14 bases lay in between. Germline CDR1 LNHDA, CDR2 SQIVND (reference sequence). This CDR3 is built from 14 residues. CDR3 in amino acids: CASSVTGTPEKLFF. CDR3 sequence (DNA): TGTGCCAGTAGTGTCACCGGGACCCCTGAAAAACTGTTTTTT.

This clonotype was observed at least ten times. The chain joins TRBV14 to TRBJ2-3, with 13 bases matching TRBD2. Germline loops: CDR1 SGHDN, CDR2 FVKESK. With V trimmed by 2 bases and J by 5 bases, 10 bases remained unmatched. This CDR3 region has 18 residues. For the CDR3, the DNA is TGTGCCAGCAGCCAACTCCCCGGACTAGCGGGGGTTGGAGATACGCAGTATTTT. The encoded protein is CASSQLPGLAGVGDTQYF.